This record concerns one T cell receptor beta chain sequence. This clone has just a few counts. The antigen this receptor binds is unknown. No base quality information exists; no much larger clone differs at one position. Including cysteine and phenylalanine, the CDR3 has 16 amino acids. Kept here is only the CDR3 DNA, which spans 48 bases and is read in frame from base 1. V was cut back by 0 bases and J by 0 bases, leaving a gap of 8 bases between them. The entire isolated RNA was reverse transcribed using the High Capacity cDNA Reverse Transcription Kit, and thus expressed TCRB transcripts were sequenced. Deep immunoSEQ sequencing was applied to naive, central memory and regulatory T cell samples, giving an average of roughly 3.5 million total reads per sample. After sorted cells were lysed in RLT buffer, RNA was extracted with DNase-treated RNeasy Micro or Mini kits, with the choice depending on cell number. To prevent cross-contamination, every cell subset was processed on its own, while patient and healthy donor samples were processed together. TCRB sequences were amplified from cDNA with the immunoSEQ multiplex PCR, producing 87-bp fragments spanning the CDR3 region. The amplicons were sequenced using the Illumina HiSeq platform. In the original analysis: Synthetic template baselines were used to correct PCR bias computationally, reads within Hamming distance 2 were collapsed, and singletons that could not be merged were discarded. By aligning reads against IMGT, V, D and J genes, CDR3 length, and insertions or deletions at six rearrangement sites were assigned. Within each subset, clonotype counts were normalized to sorted cell number, after which true diversity and Gini coefficients were computed with the tcR R package. Repertoire sharing was quantified using the overlap coefficient calculated on TCRB nucleotide sequences. Out-of-frame TCRB sequences from naive cells were analyzed as a proxy for the pre-selection repertoire. Sourced from immuneACCESS, this table was stored by TCRdb with only in-frame sequences that have V and J called. A share of the clones is absent; for the studies checked, an unresolved V gene accounts for under half, and the remainder has no known explanation. V and J calls and clone size are those listed in that table; D and trimming were worked out from the DNA. The table for this sample lists 600,000 to 700,000 clones; 12% of them were counted only once. The ten largest clones take up around 0.12% of the sample.

The data belong to a study of beta chain features in type 1 diabetes (dated 2018 in TCRdb). Study-level background: Mean age, gender distribution, total cell number and subset yield were not different between patients and healthy donors. A total of 85 million to 140 million sorted cells were examined across all samples, and a strong correlation was observed between cell number per subset and RNA yield. Regulatory and stem cell-like memory subsets were obtained from only 8 patients and roughly 8 healthy donors, while naive and central memory subsets were obtained from all 30 or so donors. The study compared the TCRB repertoires of sorted circulating CD4+ T cell subsets in recently diagnosed type 1 diabetes patients with those in matched healthy donors.

From each donor, a single peripheral blood sample of about 100 mL on average was drawn into heparinised tubes. Using a panel that included CD45RO, CCR7, CD25, CD127, CD95 and CD27, naive, central memory, regulatory and stem cell-like memory CD4+ T cells were sorted on a BD FACSAria II. All sorted populations exceeded 98% purity. Right away, PBMCs were isolated by Lymphoprep density gradient centrifugation and were stained directly, with no culture step. Samples were stained and sorted in pairs, with one healthy donor and one patient per experiment, so that batch effects were minimized. Study-wide conclusions, independent of this receptor: Because cDNA was sequenced instead of genomic DNA, activated cells with high expression could be over-represented, although the groups did not differ in activation or CD3 levels. Shorter templates might be favored by PCR, yet because patient and control samples were amplified and corrected together, any such skew would affect both groups equally. Naive, central memory and regulatory TCRB repertoires appeared to be more similar among patients than among healthy donors. At VDJ recombination sites, type 1 diabetes patients had fewer insertions and more deleted nucleotides, which implies abnormalities in thymic rearrangement. Because small numbers of individuals were included in the HLA sub-analyses, any influence of HLA type on TCRB rearrangement was left unresolved. A moderate but significant shortening of TCRB CDR3 length was observed in type 1 diabetes patients in all four CD4+ subsets.

The receptor chain draws on TRBV23-1 and TRBJ2-2; the D gene is perhaps TRBD2, from 5 matching bases. TRBV23-1 has ORF status, its function being uncertain. The source of this sequence is a man aged 25 to 40 with type 1 diabetes. The specimen sequenced was naive CD4+ T cells from blood. The label giving this sample's cell subset or site can be read as: true naive CD4+ T cells. This receptor carries the CDR3 CASSQSRRTNTGELFF. The sequenced DNA: TGCGCCAGCAGTCAATCTAGGAGGACGAACACCGGGGAGCTGTTTTTT.